These 2 T cell receptor beta chains were all obtained from the same sample, sequenced in a study of cytomegalovirus exposure and HLA in healthy donors. In the PCR, 60 Vbeta and 13 Jbeta primers were used. Repertoires were generated with immunoSEQ multiplex PCR, while TCRdb's copy carries only in-frame clones and drops some. The table includes tens of thousands of clones, roughly 70% detected once. The sample was PBMCs. The origin of the receptors is a man between 45 and 60 years old in good health and CMV-seronegative.

V is TRBV6-1 and J is TRBJ2-7, with 9 bases that match TRBD1. The CDR3 length is 14 residues. V lost 8 bases to trimming and J lost 2 bases; unmatched junction nucleotides: 7. Germline CDR1 and CDR2: MNHNS and SASEGT. The CDR3 sequence is CASGLGQGAYEQYF. CDR3 nucleotides: TGTGCCAGCGGCTTGGGACAGGGAGCCTACGAGCAGTACTTC.

The genes are TRBV29-1 and TRBJ2-2; 9 bases line up with TRBD2. CDR3 length equals 13 residues. V was clipped by 5 bases and J by 4 bases; unmatched bases: 2. Germline values: CDR1 SQVTM, CDR2 ANQGSEA. CDR3 residues: CSVRREGTGELFF. Here the CDR3 DNA reads TGCAGCGTTCGGCGGGAGGGCACCGGGGAGCTGTTTTTT.